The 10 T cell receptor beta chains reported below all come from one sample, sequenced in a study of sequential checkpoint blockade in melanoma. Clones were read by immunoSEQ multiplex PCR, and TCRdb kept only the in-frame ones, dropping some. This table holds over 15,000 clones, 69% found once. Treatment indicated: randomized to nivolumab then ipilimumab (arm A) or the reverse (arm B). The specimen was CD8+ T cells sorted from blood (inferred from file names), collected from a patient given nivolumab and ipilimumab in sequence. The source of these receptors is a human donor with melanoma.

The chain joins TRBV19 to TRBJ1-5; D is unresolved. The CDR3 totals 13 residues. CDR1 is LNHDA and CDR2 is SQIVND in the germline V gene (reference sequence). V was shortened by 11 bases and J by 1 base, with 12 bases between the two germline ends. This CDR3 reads CASEEGSNQPQHF. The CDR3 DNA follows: TGTGCCTCTGAGGAGGGAAGCAATCAGCCCCAGCATTTT.

The CDR3 DNA is TGCGCCAGCAGTGAGTCCCTAGCGGGAATTTACGAGCAGTACTTC. It codes for CASSESLAGIYEQYF. The chain is built from TRBV10-2 and TRBJ2-7; TRBD2 agrees at 9 bases. The germline CDR1 and CDR2 sequences are WSHSY and SAAADI. The CDR3 contains 15 residues. Germline trimming cut 0 bases from V and 4 bases from J; bases unmatched to any gene: 4.

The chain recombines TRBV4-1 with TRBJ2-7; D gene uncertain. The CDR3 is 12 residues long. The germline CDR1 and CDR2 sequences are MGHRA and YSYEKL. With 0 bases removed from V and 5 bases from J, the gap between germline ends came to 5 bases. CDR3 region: CASSQDSHEQYF. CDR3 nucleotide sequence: TGCGCCAGCAGCCAAGATAGCCACGAGCAGTACTTC.

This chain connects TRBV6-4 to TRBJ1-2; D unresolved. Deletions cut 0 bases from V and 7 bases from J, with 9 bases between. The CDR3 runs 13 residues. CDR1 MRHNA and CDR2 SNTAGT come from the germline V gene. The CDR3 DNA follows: TGTGCCAGCAGTGACTCAGCCGAGGGTGGCTACACCTTC. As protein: CASSDSAEGGYTF.

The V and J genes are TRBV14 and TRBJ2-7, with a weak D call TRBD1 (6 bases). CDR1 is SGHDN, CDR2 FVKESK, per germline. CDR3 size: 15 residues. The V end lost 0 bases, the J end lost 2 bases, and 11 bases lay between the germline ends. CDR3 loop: CASSQEPRTAYEQYF. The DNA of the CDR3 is TGTGCCAGCAGCCAAGAGCCCAGGACAGCCTACGAGCAGTACTTC. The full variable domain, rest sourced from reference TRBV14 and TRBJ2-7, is EAGVTQFPSHSVIEKGQTVTLRCDPISGHDNLYWYRRVMGKEIKFLLHFVKESKQDESGMPNNRFLAERTGGTYSTLKVQPAELEDSGVYFCASSQEPRTAYEQYFGPGTRLTVT.

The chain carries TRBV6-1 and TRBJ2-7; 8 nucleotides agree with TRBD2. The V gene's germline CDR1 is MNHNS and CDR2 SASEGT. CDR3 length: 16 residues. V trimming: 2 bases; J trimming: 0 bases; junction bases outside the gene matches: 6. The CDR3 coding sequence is TGTGCCAGCAGTGAATGGTTAGGGACTAGCTCCTACGAGCAGTACTTC. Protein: CASSEWLGTSSYEQYF.

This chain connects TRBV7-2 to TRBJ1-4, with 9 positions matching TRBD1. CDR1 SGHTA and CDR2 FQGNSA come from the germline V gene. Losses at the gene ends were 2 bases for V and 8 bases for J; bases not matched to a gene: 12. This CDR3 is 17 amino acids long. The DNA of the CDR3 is TGTGCCAGCAGCTTACGGGACAGGGTGGGGGGAGGCGAAAAACTGTTTTTT. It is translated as CASSLRDRVGGGEKLFF.

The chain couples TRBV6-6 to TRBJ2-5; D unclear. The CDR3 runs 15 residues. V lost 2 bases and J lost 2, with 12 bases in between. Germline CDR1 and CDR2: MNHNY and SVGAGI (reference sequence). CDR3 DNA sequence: TGTGCCAGCAGTTACGGAACTACACCACAAGAGACCCAGTACTTC. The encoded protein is CASSYGTTPQETQYF.

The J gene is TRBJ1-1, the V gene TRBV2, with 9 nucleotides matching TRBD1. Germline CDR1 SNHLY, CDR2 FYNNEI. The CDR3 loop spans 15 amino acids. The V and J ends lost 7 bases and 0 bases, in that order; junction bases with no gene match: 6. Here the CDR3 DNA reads TGTGCCAGCATTGGAACAGGGGGCATGAACACTGAAGCTTTCTTT. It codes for CASIGTGGMNTEAFF.

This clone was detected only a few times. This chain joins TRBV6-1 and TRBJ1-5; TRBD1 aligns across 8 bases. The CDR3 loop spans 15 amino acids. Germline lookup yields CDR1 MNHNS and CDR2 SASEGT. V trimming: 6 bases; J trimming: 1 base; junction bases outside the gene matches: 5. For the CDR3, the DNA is TGTGCCAGCAGAGTGACAGGGGACAGCAATCAGCCCCAGCATTTT. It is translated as CASRVTGDSNQPQHF.